These 16 T cell receptor beta chains came from one sample sequenced in a study of control samples from healthy donors and cancer patients (dated by TCRdb to about 2020). Libraries came from the immunoSEQ multiplex PCR assay. TCRdb stores this immuneACCESS table with in-frame sequences only. Part of the clones is absent; in the studies checked, under half of the shortfall reflects unresolved V genes, and no reason is known for the rest. The sample table contains roughly 88,000 clones; only one count was recorded for around 85% of them. The leading ten clones occupy approximately 19% of the sample. Sequenced material: blood. These receptors all stem from a man aged 30 to 39 in good health.

This clone was seen more than once but under ten times. This chain uses TRBV19 with TRBJ1-2; 9 bases line up with TRBD1. Trimming took 8 bases from V and 7 from J; bases not matched to a gene: 5. CDR1 is LNHDA and CDR2 is SQIVND in the germline V gene (reference sequence). The CDR3 extends over 12 amino acids. The CDR3 loop is CASQQGAFGYTF. The CDR3 region has the DNA TGTGCCAGTCAACAGGGGGCCTTTGGCTACACCTTC.

V usage is TRBV3-1 (or the pseudogene TRBV3-2) and J usage is TRBJ2-3; possibly TRBD1 or TRBD2 for D (6 bases each). The CDR3 runs to 14 residues. Trimming cost V 4 bases and J 6 bases, with 14 bases left between them. CDR1 is LGHDT and CDR2 is YNNKEL in the germline V gene (reference sequence). The DNA of the CDR3 is TGTGCCAGCAGCCTCGCACAGGGAGGCGATACGCAGTATTTT. Amino acids: CASSLAQGGDTQYF.

This chain uses TRBV7-9 with TRBJ1-4, with D maybe TRBD1 (5 bases). CDR3 length equals 15 residues. Germline loops: CDR1 SEHNR, CDR2 FQNEAQ (reference sequence). Trimming cost V 0 bases and J 4 bases, with 9 bases left between them. CDR3 sequence: CASSLAAGHNEKLFF. CDR3 DNA sequence: TGTGCCAGCAGCTTAGCGGCAGGGCATAATGAAAAACTGTTTTTT.

This clone is labeled as medium-sized (0.01 to 0.1%). In DNA form, the CDR3 reads TGCGCCAGCAGCCTAACAAGGAGTTCATCCTACGAGCAGTACTTC. Protein product: CASSLTRSSSYEQYF. This chain uses TRBV5-1 with TRBJ2-7, with unresolved D. The CDR3 spans 15 residues. Germline CDR1 is SGHRS and CDR2 is YFSETQ. Trimming removed 4 bases from V and 1 base from J, with 15 bases in between.

CDR3 DNA sequence: TGTGCCACCAGTGATTTAGGCGGCCACAATGAGCAGTTCTTC. Protein product: CATSDLGGHNEQFF. The rearrangement uses TRBV24-1 and TRBJ2-1; D remains unclear. The length of the CDR3 is 14 residues. Looked up from germline, CDR1 is KGHDR and CDR2 is SFDVKD. With 1 base removed from V and 5 bases from J, the gap between germline ends came to 8 bases.

The chain combines TRBV18 with TRBJ1-1; D may be TRBD1 (6 bases). The V gene's germline CDR1 is KGHSH and CDR2 LQKENI. The CDR3 runs to 13 residues. The V and J ends lost 7 bases and 0 bases respectively, with 9 bases between them. This chain's CDR3 is CASFQGMNTEAFF. The DNA for the CDR3 is TGTGCCAGCTTCCAGGGGATGAACACTGAAGCTTTCTTT.

The chain employs TRBV18 and TRBJ2-1; the D gene is possibly TRBD1 (5 bases). CDR1 and CDR2 (germline): KGHSH, LQKENI. The CDR3 has 13 residues. Trimming left V 0 bases short and J 10 bases short, with 10 bases between. The CDR3 is CASSPPWGQEQFF. The CDR3 coding sequence is TGTGCCAGCTCACCACCTTGGGGCCAAGAGCAGTTCTTC.

The chain combines TRBV12-5 with TRBJ2-3; no clear D. This CDR3 is 14 amino acids long. CDR1 and CDR2 from the germline V gene are LGHNT and FRNRAP. The V and J ends lost 5 bases and 6 bases respectively, with 15 bases between them. As DNA, the CDR3 is TGTGCTAGTGGTCGCCAGACTCTCGGGGATACGCAGTATTTT. Protein: CASGRQTLGDTQYF. The full variable domain, its missing parts supplied by reference TRBV12-5 and TRBJ2-3, is DARVTQTPRHKVTEMGQEVTMRCQPILGHNTVFWYRQTMMQGLELLAYFRNRAPLDDSGMPKDRFSAEMPDATLATLKIQPSEPRDSAVYFCASGRQTLGDTQYFGPGTRLTVL.

This chain links TRBV19 with TRBJ1-4; D gene uncertain. This CDR3 has 14 residues. Germline values: CDR1 LNHDA, CDR2 SQIVND (reference sequence). V dropped 1 base and J dropped 10 bases, with 13 bases sitting between them. This CDR3 reads CASSIGEVSRKLFF. CDR3 nucleotides: TGTGCCAGTAGTATAGGAGAAGTGAGTCGAAAACTGTTTTTT.

This clone appeared once. This chain uses TRBV27 with TRBJ1-1; 11 positions agree with TRBD1. The ends lost 0 bases at V and 4 bases at J; junction bases unmatched: 4. This CDR3 is built from 16 residues. Germline values: CDR1 MNHEY, CDR2 SMNVEV (reference sequence). The CDR3 protein is CASSLSAGTGGTEAFF. CDR3 bases: TGTGCCAGCAGTTTATCAGCCGGGACAGGGGGCACTGAAGCTTTCTTT.

This chain links TRBV6-5 with TRBJ1-1, with D possibly matching TRBD1 (6 bases). Germline CDR1 is MNHEY and CDR2 is SVGAGI. Trimming pared 6 bases from V and 2 bases from J, leaving 13 bases between. CDR3 length: 14 residues. CDR3 residues: CASRSRGANTEAFF. CDR3 nucleotides: TGTGCCAGCAGATCTCGGGGGGCCAACACTGAAGCTTTCTTT.

The chain employs TRBV2 and TRBJ1-2; D unresolved. CDR3 size: 14 residues. The V and J ends lost 2 bases and 4 bases respectively, with 11 bases between them. Germline CDR1 and CDR2: SNHLY and FYNNEI. The CDR3 loop reads CASSESAGSYGYTF. CDR3 DNA sequence: TGTGCCAGCAGTGAATCCGCCGGGTCCTATGGCTACACCTTC.

This clone has more than one count but fewer than ten. The rearrangement links TRBV6-6 to TRBJ1-6, with a possible D match to TRBD1 (5 bases). The CDR3 consists of 15 residues. V lost 5 bases to trimming and J lost 9 bases, with 17 bases between them. Germline assignment: CDR1 MNHNY and CDR2 SVGAGI (reference sequence). This CDR3 reads CASSEGLEVGSPLHF. CDR3 DNA: TGTGCCAGCAGTGAGGGACTTGAAGTCGGTTCACCCCTCCACTTT.

The chain joins TRBV11-2 to TRBJ1-4, with a possible D match to TRBD1 (5 bases). The CDR3 runs to 14 residues. The germline V gene encodes CDR1 SGHAT and CDR2 FQNNGV. Trimming cost V 3 bases and J 5 bases, with 10 bases left between them. CDR3 nucleotides: TGTGCCAGCAGCTTGGGGGTGGTAAATGAAAAACTGTTTTTT. Residues: CASSLGVVNEKLFF. The variable domain in full, completed from reference TRBV11-2 and TRBJ1-4, reads EAGVAQSPRYKIIEKRQSVAFWCNPISGHATLYWYQQILGQGPKLLIQFQNNGVVDDSQLPKDRFSAERLKGVDSTLKIQPAKLEDSAVYLCASSLGVVNEKLFFGSGTQLSVL.

The chain uses TRBV3-1 (or the pseudogene TRBV3-2) and TRBJ2-2, with TRBD1 identical over 9 bases. Germline CDR1 and CDR2: LGHDT and YNNKEL (reference sequence). V was pared by 0 bases and J by 2 bases, with 4 bases of the junction left unmatched. The CDR3 is made up of 17 amino acids. The CDR3 spells CASSQEPGQGNTGELFF. CDR3 coding DNA: TGTGCCAGCAGCCAAGAGCCGGGACAGGGAAACACCGGGGAGCTGTTTTTT.

The chain joins TRBV2 to TRBJ2-4; D ambiguous. This CDR3 spans 15 amino acids. V was cut by 7 bases and J by 1 base, with 14 bases left in between. Germline lookup yields CDR1 SNHLY and CDR2 FYNNEI. The CDR3 region is CASTLSDSAKNIQYF. Here the CDR3 DNA reads TGTGCCAGCACATTGAGCGACTCGGCCAAAAACATTCAGTACTTC.